The T cell receptor beta chain described here comes from a study of blood T cell repertoires in COVID-19. In the study overall: Samples taken during acute and convalescent COVID-19 were collected in the United States, Italy and Spain.

There are 13 residues in the CDR3. V lost 11 bases and J lost 6; bases outside the gene matches: 2. CDR1 and CDR2 (germline): MNHEY, SVGAGI. In the authors' methods: Amplification from reference gene primers served as the basis for estimated nucleated cell counts. The method was immunoSEQ multiplex PCR; TCRdb's version includes in-frame clones alone and lacks a portion of them. The V and J calls and clone size were taken over from that table, and D and trimming were inferred from the DNA. The sample carries some 210,000 clones, around 92% recorded once. V and J are TRBV6-5 and TRBJ1-6; TRBD1 matches at 12 bases. The sequence came from a man under 40 with acute or convalescent COVID-19. Sequencing was done on a sample of peripheral blood. This chain's CDR3 is CAGDRGLNSPLHF. The CDR3 DNA follows: TGTGCCGGGGACAGGGGGCTTAATTCACCCCTCCACTTT.